This T cell receptor beta chain appears in the sequencing data of a study of T cell responses to AZD1222 COVID-19 vaccine. Profiling relied on immunoSEQ multiplex PCR, and the TCRdb table lists in-frame clones only, not all of them. The sample includes 99,000 or so clones, 93% seen only once; the top ten take 4% to 5.5%. This clone was seen once. CDR3 length: 18 amino acids. The germline V gene encodes CDR1 KGHSH and CDR2 LQKENI. V lost 2 bases and J lost 4, with 23 bases in between. The genes are TRBV18 and TRBJ1-1; weak D call: TRBD1 (5 bases). The clonotype was recovered from an adult in good health. Sequenced material: peripheral blood, taken on day 0 of AZD1222 vaccination. CDR3 DNA: TGTGCCAGCTCACCAGGGGCCCCCGGGGGGAGCATGAGCACTGAAGCTTTCTTT. The encoded protein is CASSPGAPGGSMSTEAFF. The entire variable domain, with the rest obtained from reference TRBV18 and TRBJ1-1, is as follows: NAGVMQNPRHLVRRRGQEARLRCSPMKGHSHVYWYRQLPEEGLKFMVYLQKENIIDESGMPKERFSAEFPKEGPSILRIQQVVRGDSAAYFCASSPGAPGGSMSTEAFFGQGTRLTVV.